These 28 T cell receptor beta chains were sequenced from one sample in a study of blood T cell repertoires in COVID-19. Sequencing was performed with immunoSEQ multiplex PCR; in TCRdb, only in-frame clones are kept and a portion is missing. The data show roughly 66,000 clones, approximately 82% seen once. The sequenced sample consisted of peripheral blood. The receptors were gathered from a man aged 55 to 70 with acute or convalescent COVID-19.

The rearrangement uses TRBV7-2 and TRBJ2-4, with 10 nucleotides matching TRBD2. The CDR3 is 16 residues long. Trimming cost V 4 bases and J 7 bases; bases outside gene matches: 10. Germline V CDR1 and CDR2: SGHTA, FQGNSA. CDR3 residues: CASSSQRGGRRNIQYF. Here the CDR3 DNA reads TGTGCCAGCAGCTCTCAGCGGGGGGGCCGAAGGAACATTCAGTACTTC. Filled out from reference TRBV7-2 and TRBJ2-4, the complete variable domain reads GAGVSQSPSNKVTEKGKDVELRCDPISGHTALYWYRQSLGQGLEFLIYFQGNSAPDKSGLPSDRFSAERTGGSVSTLTIQRTQQEDSAVYLCASSSQRGGRRNIQYFGAGTRLSVL.

This chain links TRBV5-6 with TRBJ1-1; 7 bases are shared with TRBD1. The germline gives CDR1 SGHDT, CDR2 YYEEEE. Trimming took 4 bases from V and 5 from J; bases not matched to a gene: 11. The CDR3 consists of 15 residues. The DNA of the CDR3 is TGTGCCAGCAGCAACCCATACAGGGGCAGGACTGAAGCTTTCTTT. Encoded protein: CASSNPYRGRTEAFF.

CDR3 nucleotides: TGTGCCAGTAGGGGGCTGGGGCACGATCAGCCCCAGCATTTT. Its translation: CASRGLGHDQPQHF. V usage is TRBV19 and J usage is TRBJ1-5, with D perhaps matching TRBD1 (5 bases). V lost 6 bases, J lost 5 bases, and 14 bases lay in between. CDR1 and CDR2 from the germline V gene are LNHDA and SQIVND (reference sequence). This CDR3 is built from 14 residues.

V is TRBV3-1 (or the pseudogene TRBV3-2) and J is TRBJ2-1; TRBD1 matches 7 bases. CDR1 LGHDT and CDR2 YNNKEL come from the germline V gene (reference sequence). V lost 0 bases and J lost 6; bases outside the gene matches: 5. CDR3 size: 15 residues. CDR3 coding DNA: TGTGCCAGCAGCCAAGATTGGGGACAGCCCAATGAGCAGTTCTTC. Residues: CASSQDWGQPNEQFF.

The chain carries TRBV19 and TRBJ2-5, with TRBD2 as a possible D gene (6 bases). Between the trimmed V and J ends, which lost 9 bases and 4 bases, there was a span of 18 bases. Germline CDR1 and CDR2: LNHDA and SQIVND (reference sequence). The CDR3 extends over 14 amino acids. This CDR3 reads CASRDSEIRETQYF. In DNA, the CDR3 is TGTGCCAGCCGGGACTCCGAAATCCGAGAGACCCAGTACTTC.

The J gene is TRBJ2-5, the V gene TRBV14; 13 bases match TRBD2. The V gene end was trimmed by 5 bases and the J gene end by 6 bases; junction bases not matched to a gene: 15. CDR3 size: 18 residues. Per germline, CDR1 SGHDN and CDR2 FVKESK. The CDR3 loop is CASSVNTVLAGGGQTQYF. The CDR3 nucleotides are TGTGCCAGCAGCGTGAACACTGTACTAGCGGGGGGGGGCCAGACCCAGTACTTC.

The chain has TRBV10-2 and TRBJ2-5, with D possibly being TRBD2 (5 bases). The CDR3 totals 15 residues. V lost 0 bases to trimming and J lost 5 bases, with 13 bases between them. CDR1 is WSHSY and CDR2 is SAAADI in the germline V gene. CDR3 nucleotide sequence: TGCGCCAGCAGTGAGTCGTCTGGTGGCGGGGAGACCCAGTACTTC. Translated: CASSESSGGGETQYF.

The chain is built from TRBV6-2 or TRBV6-3 and TRBJ2-5, with a weak D call TRBD1 (7 bases). The CDR3 totals 16 residues. CDR1 MNHEY and CDR2 SVGEGT come from the germline V gene. The V gene lost 0 bases and the J gene lost 11 bases, with 22 bases spanning the gap. The CDR3 region has the DNA TGTGCCAGCAGTTACTCTCAGGGGGGCCTTTCGTGGGAGCAGTACTTC. It encodes CASSYSQGGLSWEQYF.

This chain joins TRBV15 and TRBJ2-1, with 7 bases aligning to TRBD1. Trimming at V came to 3 bases and at J to 7 bases, leaving 6 bases not matched to a gene. The CDR3 extends over 14 amino acids. CDR1 is LNHNV and CDR2 is YYDKDF in the germline V gene (reference sequence). CDR3 region: CATSSRGSSNEQFF. The CDR3 DNA sequence: TGTGCCACCAGCAGCAGGGGGAGCTCGAATGAGCAGTTCTTC.

Worth noting for this clone: A read error may explain this, as a much larger clone is one base away. The genes are TRBV7-7 and TRBJ2-1; D not resolved. The CDR3 sequence is 13 residues long. V was shortened by 4 bases and J by 7 bases, with 11 bases between the two germline ends. From germline, CDR1 is SSHAT and CDR2 FNYEAQ (reference sequence). The CDR3 spells CASSSASSNEQFF. The CDR3 DNA sequence: TGTGCCAGCAGCTCAGCGTCGAGTAATGAGCAGTTCTTC.

The chain couples TRBV6-2 or TRBV6-3 to TRBJ1-1; D is perhaps TRBD1 (6 bases). V was pared by 6 bases and J by 4 bases, with 9 bases between. Germline V gene sequence: CDR1 MNHEY, CDR2 SVGEGT. This CDR3 region has 12 residues. CDR3 amino acids: CASSTGPTEAFF. DNA of the CDR3: TGTGCCAGCAGCACAGGGCCCACTGAAGCTTTCTTT.

The rearrangement joins TRBV18 to TRBJ2-7, with D possibly being TRBD1 (6 bases). Deletions cut 3 bases from V and 0 bases from J, with 12 bases between. This CDR3 is built from 15 residues. Looked up from germline, CDR1 is KGHSH and CDR2 is LQKENI. CDR3 region: CASSPSTGSSYEQYF. The CDR3 DNA reads as TGTGCCAGCTCACCTTCCACAGGGAGCTCCTACGAGCAGTACTTC. The whole variable domain, filled in from reference TRBV18 and TRBJ2-7, reads NAGVMQNPRHLVRRRGQEARLRCSPMKGHSHVYWYRQLPEEGLKFMVYLQKENIIDESGMPKERFSAEFPKEGPSILRIQQVVRGDSAAYFCASSPSTGSSYEQYFGPGTRLTVT.

In its sample, this clone was seen once. This sequence joins TRBV5-1 and TRBJ1-1, with D possibly TRBD1 on 6 matching bases. V was trimmed by 0 bases and J by 5 bases, leaving 14 bases between them. This CDR3 is built from 15 residues. Germline CDR1 is SGHRS and CDR2 is YFSETQ. The CDR3 nucleotides read TGCGCCAGCAGCTTGGAAGGACAGTTAGGGACTGAAGCTTTCTTT. Its translation is CASSLEGQLGTEAFF.

The rearrangement links TRBV24-1 to TRBJ2-2; D might be TRBD1 (6 bases). From germline, CDR1 is KGHDR and CDR2 SFDVKD. This CDR3 contains 15 residues. V was clipped by 7 bases and J by 3 bases, with 14 bases between them. In DNA, the CDR3 is TGTGCCACCAGCAGGGGTTCGGTTTACACCGGGGAGCTGTTTTTT. Amino acid sequence: CATSRGSVYTGELFF.

The rearrangement links TRBV6-5 to TRBJ1-1, with 7 bases identical to TRBD1. Germline values: CDR1 MNHEY, CDR2 SVGAGI. The V segment lost 2 bases and the J segment 5 bases; nucleotides outside the gene matches: 2. This CDR3 comprises 13 residues. For the CDR3, the DNA is TGTGCCAGCAGTTACAACAGGGGTACTGAAGCTTTCTTT. Protein sequence: CASSYNRGTEAFF.

This clone was seen once. This sequence joins TRBV4-3 and TRBJ2-5; 9 bases agree with TRBD1. Germline V gene data show CDR1 as LGHNA and CDR2 as YSLEER. The V segment lost 0 bases and the J segment 4 bases; nucleotides outside the gene matches: 15. This CDR3 is built from 19 residues. The CDR3 region is CASSQDLPGGQGWAETQYF. The CDR3 DNA is TGCGCCAGCAGCCAAGACCTCCCCGGGGGACAGGGTTGGGCAGAGACCCAGTACTTC.

As to this clone: This sample includes further DNA sequences coding for the same CDR3. The chain employs TRBV5-1 and TRBJ1-1; 7 nucleotides line up with TRBD1. The CDR3 length is 14 residues. CDR1 is SGHRS, CDR2 YFSETQ, per germline. Trimming took 4 bases from V and 1 from J; bases not matched to a gene: 4. CDR3 nucleotide sequence: TGCGCCAGCAGCGGCCAGGGGGGGAACACTGAAGCTTTCTTT. It specifies CASSGQGGNTEAFF.

V gene TRBV5-5 combines with J gene TRBJ2-1, with 9 nucleotides matching TRBD2. CDR3 length: 15 residues. The germline gives CDR1 SGHKS, CDR2 YYEKEE (reference sequence). J was trimmed by 5 bases and V by 0 bases; bases with no gene match: 3. CDR3 nucleotide sequence: TGTGCCAGCAGCTTGGGGCTAGCGGGGAACAATGAGCAGTTCTTC. This translates into CASSLGLAGNNEQFF.

This rearrangement joins TRBV15 to TRBJ1-5; D gene uncertain. The V and J ends lost 6 bases and 2 bases respectively, with 5 bases between them. The germline V gene has CDR1 LNHNV and CDR2 YYDKDF (reference sequence). CDR3 length: 12 residues. CDR3 sequence reads: CATSFGNQPQHF. In DNA form, the CDR3 reads TGTGCCACCAGTTTCGGCAATCAGCCCCAGCATTTT. Full variable domain (outside the CDR3, taken from reference TRBV15 and TRBJ1-5): DAMVIQNPRYQVTQFGKPVTLSCSQTLNHNVMYWYQQKSSQAPKLLFHYYDKDFNNEADTPDNFQSRRPNTSFCFLDIRSPGLGDTAMYLCATSFGNQPQHFGDGTRLSIL.

This chain joins TRBV4-3 and TRBJ1-4, with 8 bases aligning to TRBD1. Germline assignment: CDR1 LGHNA and CDR2 YSLEER. J lost 4 bases, V lost 5 bases, and 6 bases had no gene match. The CDR3 totals 15 residues. Written as DNA, the CDR3 is TGCGCCAGCAGCTACCGACAGGGGTATAATGAAAAACTGTTTTTT. Translated, it gives CASSYRQGYNEKLFF.

The chain joins TRBV10-1 to TRBJ2-1; D possibly corresponds to TRBD2 (6 bases). Trimming took off 2 bases at V and 0 bases at J, with 8 bases between the two ends. Germline loops: CDR1 WNHNN, CDR2 SYGVQD (reference sequence). This CDR3 comprises 15 residues. The CDR3, as DNA: TGCGCCAGCAGTGAGGGGGGGAGCTCCTACAATGAGCAGTTCTTC. It yields the protein CASSEGGSSYNEQFF.

The sample holds one count of this clone. The chain has TRBV10-3 and TRBJ2-1, with 7 bases fitting TRBD2. V shed 2 bases and J 6 bases; nucleotides not matched to a gene: 10. This CDR3 has 16 amino acids. Looked up from germline, CDR1 is ENHRY and CDR2 is SYGVKD. CDR3 amino acids: CAISEERGNPPNEQFF. DNA of the CDR3: TGTGCCATCAGTGAGGAGCGGGGAAATCCCCCCAATGAGCAGTTCTTC.

This chain links TRBV7-2 with TRBJ2-1, with 8 bases identical to TRBD2. CDR3 length equals 18 residues. Germline trimming cut 0 bases from V and 8 bases from J; bases unmatched to any gene: 15. Germline CDR1 and CDR2: SGHTA and FQGNSA. The CDR3 region has the DNA TGTGCCAGCAGCTTAGCGAGACGGGGGGGCCCCCGGTTCGATGAGCAGTTCTTC. Protein sequence: CASSLARRGGPRFDEQFF.

The chain joins TRBV2 to TRBJ2-7; 7 positions match TRBD2. Germline CDR1 SNHLY, CDR2 FYNNEI. V lost 4 bases to trimming and J lost 3 bases; unmatched junction nucleotides: 3. This CDR3 region has 13 residues. The CDR3 DNA reads as TGTGCCAGCAGTGCCGAGCGGGGCTACGAGCAGTACGTC. It is translated as CASSAERGYEQYV.

The chain has TRBV5-8 and TRBJ1-1; D uncertain. Trimming stripped 0 bases from V and 7 bases from J, with 4 bases between. Per germline, CDR1 SGHTS and CDR2 YDEGEE. The CDR3 length is 11 residues. The CDR3 region is CASSLGYEAFF. Written as DNA, the CDR3 is TGTGCCAGCAGCTTGGGTTATGAAGCTTTCTTT.

In its sample, this clone was seen once. The CDR3 here is CASSLAGTSGVYNEQFF. CDR3 nucleotides: TGCGCCAGCAGCCTCGCCGGGACTAGCGGGGTCTACAATGAGCAGTTCTTC. The rearrangement uses TRBV5-1 and TRBJ2-1; TRBD2 agrees at 13 bases. The germline CDR1 and CDR2 sequences are SGHRS and YFSETQ. V shed 4 bases, J shed 3 bases, and the junction held 7 bases outside the gene matches. CDR3 size: 17 residues.

V is TRBV15 and J is TRBJ1-5, with TRBD1 matching 8 bases. CDR1 and CDR2 (germline): LNHNV, YYDKDF (reference sequence). With 5 bases clipped from V and 2 bases from J, the junction kept 5 bases outside the gene matches. The CDR3 extends over 15 amino acids. CDR3 amino acids: CATSGLGQGNQPQHF. CDR3 sequence (DNA): TGTGCCACCAGCGGTCTGGGACAGGGCAATCAGCCCCAGCATTTT.

The chain links TRBV2 to TRBJ1-2; 8 positions agree with TRBD1. This CDR3 has 14 amino acids. The germline CDR1 and CDR2 sequences are SNHLY and FYNNEI. V lost 6 bases, J lost 4 bases, and 7 bases stayed unmatched. Here the CDR3 reads CASRRTGSGYGYTF. The CDR3 coding sequence is TGTGCCAGCAGACGGACAGGGTCTGGCTATGGCTACACCTTC.